Below, 8 T cell receptor beta chains from the same sample are listed, as sequenced in a study of T-cell reconstitution after alpha-beta-depleted transplantation in children. Unique molecular identifiers were built into the TCRbeta library. TCRdb re-called the PCR reads with MiXCR, one entry per CDR3 protein. The profile shows about a million distinct CDR3 sequences, about 29% of them singletons. This sample comprised PBMCs, mostly from graft donor cells, obtained 360 days after TCRalphabeta/CD19-depleted stem cell transplant. Every receptor here comes from a boy younger than two who had a stem cell transplant for SCID, so the T cells may come from the graft donor.

This chain uses TRBV20-1 with TRBJ1-1; D is uncertain. The germline gives CDR1 DFQATT, CDR2 SNEGSKA (reference sequence). Trimming stripped 3 bases from V and 10 bases from J, with 12 bases between. The CDR3 is 11 amino acids. CDR3 in amino acids: CSASDGWRAFF. CDR3 nucleotide sequence: TGCAGTGCTAGTGATGGGTGGCGAGCTTTCTTT.

This rearrangement joins TRBV29-1 to TRBJ2-3; D gene uncertain. The CDR3 totals 13 residues. V was pared by 6 bases and J by 4 bases, with 14 bases between. CDR1 is SQVTM and CDR2 is ANQGSEA in the germline V gene. CDR3 protein: CSVEMGWADTQYF. In DNA, the CDR3 is TGCAGCGTAGAGATGGGGTGGGCAGATACGCAGTATTTT.

This chain joins TRBV7-6 and TRBJ2-5; unclear D gene. Germline CDR1 and CDR2: SGHVS and FNYEAQ. The V end was cut by 6 bases, the J end by 5 bases, with 13 bases between. The CDR3 is 13 amino acids. The CDR3 nucleotides read TGTGCCAGCAGGGGTTTCTTGGGGGAGACCCAGTACTTC. Protein product: CASRGFLGETQYF.

This clonotype was recorded a few times. The rearrangement uses TRBV24-1 and TRBJ2-5; D is ambiguous. V lost 5 bases to trimming and J lost 0 bases, with 12 bases between them. Germline V gives CDR1 KGHDR, CDR2 SFDVKD. This CDR3 contains 15 residues. CDR3 protein: CATSVPDRNQETQYF. The CDR3 nucleotides read TGTGCCACCAGTGTCCCCGACCGGAACCAAGAGACCCAGTACTTC.

This clonotype has more than one count but fewer than ten. The V and J genes are TRBV20-1 and TRBJ2-5; the D is unclear. V lost 5 bases and J 1 base, leaving 14 bases between the germline ends. Germline V CDR1 and CDR2: DFQATT, SNEGSKA (reference sequence). This CDR3 has 14 residues. CDR3 coding DNA: TGCAGTGCTTCCAGATGGACGACCCAAGAGACCCAGTACTTC. Protein sequence: CSASRWTTQETQYF.

The V call is TRBV19, the J call TRBJ1-1; no firm D call. V dropped 8 bases and J dropped 1 base, with 8 bases sitting between them. The CDR3 spans 12 residues. Germline assignment: CDR1 LNHDA and CDR2 SQIVND (reference sequence). As DNA, the CDR3 is TGTGCCAGTCTGCTGGGGAACACTGAAGCTTTCTTT. It specifies CASLLGNTEAFF.

Here the CDR3 reads CASRPPLGNTEAFF. The CDR3, as DNA: TGTGCCAGCAGGCCCCCACTCGGGAACACTGAAGCTTTCTTT. The V and J genes are TRBV2 and TRBJ1-1; D is ambiguous. This CDR3 has 14 residues. Germline CDR1 reads SNHLY; CDR2 reads FYNNEI. The V end lost 6 bases, the J end lost 1 base, and 12 bases lay between the germline ends.

This clonotype turned up a few times. This chain joins TRBV20-1 and TRBJ2-7, with a tentative D call TRBD1 (5 bases). The germline V and J ends were trimmed by 1 base and 3 bases, with 13 bases remaining between them. The germline gives CDR1 DFQATT, CDR2 SNEGSKA (reference sequence). This CDR3 region has 14 residues. As DNA, the CDR3 is TGCAGTGCTAGAGGGGCCAGGGTAAGCTACGAGCAGTACTTC. Translated, it gives CSARGARVSYEQYF.